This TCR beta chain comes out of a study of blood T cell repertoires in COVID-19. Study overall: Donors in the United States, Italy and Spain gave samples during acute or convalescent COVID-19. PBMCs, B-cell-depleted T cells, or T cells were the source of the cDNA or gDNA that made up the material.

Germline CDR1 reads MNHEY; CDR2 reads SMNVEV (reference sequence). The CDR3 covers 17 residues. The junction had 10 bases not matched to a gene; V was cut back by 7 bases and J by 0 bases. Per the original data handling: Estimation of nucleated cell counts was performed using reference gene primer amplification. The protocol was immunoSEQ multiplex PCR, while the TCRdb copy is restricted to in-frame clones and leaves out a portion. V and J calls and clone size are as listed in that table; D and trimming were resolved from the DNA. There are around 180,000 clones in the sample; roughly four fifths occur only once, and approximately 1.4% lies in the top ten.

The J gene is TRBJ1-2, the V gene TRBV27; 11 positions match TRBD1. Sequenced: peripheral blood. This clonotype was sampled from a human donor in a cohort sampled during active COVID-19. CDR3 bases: TGTGCCAGCACCCCGGACAGGGGGCTAGGTTCTAACTATGGCTACACCTTC. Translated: CASTPDRGLGSNYGYTF.